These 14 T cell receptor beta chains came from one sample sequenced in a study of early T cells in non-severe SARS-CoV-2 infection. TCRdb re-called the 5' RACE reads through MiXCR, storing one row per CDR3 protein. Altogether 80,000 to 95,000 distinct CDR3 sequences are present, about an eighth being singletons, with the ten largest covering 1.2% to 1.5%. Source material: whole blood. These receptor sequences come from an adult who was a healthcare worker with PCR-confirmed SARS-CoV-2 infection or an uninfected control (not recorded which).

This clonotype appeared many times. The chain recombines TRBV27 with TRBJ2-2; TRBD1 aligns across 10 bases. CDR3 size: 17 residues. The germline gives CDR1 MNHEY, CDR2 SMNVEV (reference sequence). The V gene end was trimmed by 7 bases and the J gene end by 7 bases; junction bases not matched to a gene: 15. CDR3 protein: CASTSSLGDRGFGELFF. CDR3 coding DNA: TGTGCCAGCACCTCCTCGCTTGGGGACAGGGGCTTCGGGGAGCTGTTTTTT.

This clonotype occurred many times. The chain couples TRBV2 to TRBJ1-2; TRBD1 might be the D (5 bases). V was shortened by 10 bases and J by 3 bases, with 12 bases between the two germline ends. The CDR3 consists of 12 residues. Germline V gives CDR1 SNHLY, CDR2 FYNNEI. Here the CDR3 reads CAIGTWDYGYTF. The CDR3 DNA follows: TGTGCCATTGGGACGTGGGACTATGGCTACACCTTC.

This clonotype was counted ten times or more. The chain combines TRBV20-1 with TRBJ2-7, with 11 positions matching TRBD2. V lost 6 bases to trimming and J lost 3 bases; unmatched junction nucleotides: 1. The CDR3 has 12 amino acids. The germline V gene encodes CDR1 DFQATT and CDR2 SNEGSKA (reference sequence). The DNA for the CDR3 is TGCAGTGCCGGGACTAGCGGCTACGAGCAGTACTTC. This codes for CSAGTSGYEQYF.

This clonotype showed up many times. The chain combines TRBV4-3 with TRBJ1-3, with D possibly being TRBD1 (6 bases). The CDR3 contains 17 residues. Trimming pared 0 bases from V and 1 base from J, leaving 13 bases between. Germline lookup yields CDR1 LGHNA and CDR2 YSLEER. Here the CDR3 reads CASSQDPYRDSGNTIYF. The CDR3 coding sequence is TGCGCCAGCAGCCAAGATCCCTACAGGGATTCTGGAAACACCATATATTTT.

The CDR3 bases are TGTGCCAGCAGCGGCCCTAGCGGGGCCACCGGGGAGCTGTTTTTT. Translation gives CASSGPSGATGELFF. The V and J genes are TRBV9 and TRBJ2-2; TRBD2 agrees at 9 bases. Per germline, CDR1 SGDLS and CDR2 YYNGEE. The CDR3 has 15 residues. The trim removed 3 bases at V and 4 bases at J, leaving 4 bases unmatched.

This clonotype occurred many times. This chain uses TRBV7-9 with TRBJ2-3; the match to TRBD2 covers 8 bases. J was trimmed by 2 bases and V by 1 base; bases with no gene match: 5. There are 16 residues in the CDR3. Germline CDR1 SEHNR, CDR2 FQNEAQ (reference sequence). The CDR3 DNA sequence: TGTGCCAGCAGCTTAGATCGCGGGGGGCACACAGATACGCAGTATTTT. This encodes CASSLDRGGHTDTQYF.

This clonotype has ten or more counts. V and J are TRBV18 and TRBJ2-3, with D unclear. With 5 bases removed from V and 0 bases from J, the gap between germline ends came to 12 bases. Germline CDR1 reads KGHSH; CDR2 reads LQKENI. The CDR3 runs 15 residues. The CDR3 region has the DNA TGTGCCAGCTCATCACAGTTCACAAGCACAGATACGCAGTATTTT. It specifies CASSSQFTSTDTQYF.

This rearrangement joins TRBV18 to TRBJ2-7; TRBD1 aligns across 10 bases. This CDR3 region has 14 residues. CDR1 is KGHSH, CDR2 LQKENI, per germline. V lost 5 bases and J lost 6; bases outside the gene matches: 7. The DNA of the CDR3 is TGTGCCAGCTCAAAAGACAGGGGGCAGAGCGAGCAGTACTTC. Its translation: CASSKDRGQSEQYF.

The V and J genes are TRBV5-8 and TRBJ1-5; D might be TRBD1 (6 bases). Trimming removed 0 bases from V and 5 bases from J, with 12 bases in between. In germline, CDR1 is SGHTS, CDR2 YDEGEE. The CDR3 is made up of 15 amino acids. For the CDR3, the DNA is TGTGCCAGCAGCTTGGAAGGGGGGAGGTATCAGCCCCAGCATTTT. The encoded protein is CASSLEGGRYQPQHF.

CDR3 protein: CASTQGVSGNQPQHF. The CDR3 DNA reads as TGTGCCAGCACCCAGGGGGTTAGTGGTAATCAGCCCCAGCATTTT. The chain carries TRBV12-3 or TRBV12-4 and TRBJ1-5, with 7 bases identical to TRBD1. J was trimmed by 4 bases and V by 7 bases; bases with no gene match: 10. This CDR3 has 15 amino acids.

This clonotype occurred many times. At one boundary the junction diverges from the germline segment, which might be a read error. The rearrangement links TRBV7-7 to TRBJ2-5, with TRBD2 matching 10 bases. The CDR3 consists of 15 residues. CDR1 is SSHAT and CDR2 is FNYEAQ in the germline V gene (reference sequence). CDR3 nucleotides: TGTGCTAGCAGCCCACTAGCGGGGAGGCAAGAGACCCAGTACTTC. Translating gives CASSPLAGRQETQYF.

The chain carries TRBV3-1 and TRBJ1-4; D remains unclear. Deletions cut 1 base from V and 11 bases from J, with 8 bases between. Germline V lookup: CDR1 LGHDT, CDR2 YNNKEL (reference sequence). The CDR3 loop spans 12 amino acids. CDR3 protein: CASSQGEMKLFF. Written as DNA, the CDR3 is TGTGCCAGCAGCCAAGGGGAGATGAAACTGTTTTTT.

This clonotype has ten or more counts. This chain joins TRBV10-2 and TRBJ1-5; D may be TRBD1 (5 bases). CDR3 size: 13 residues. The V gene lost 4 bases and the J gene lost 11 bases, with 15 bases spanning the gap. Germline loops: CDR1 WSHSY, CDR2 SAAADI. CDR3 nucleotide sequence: TGCGCCAGCAGTGCGGGGGTGGGGACGGCCCAGCATTTT. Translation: CASSAGVGTAQHF.

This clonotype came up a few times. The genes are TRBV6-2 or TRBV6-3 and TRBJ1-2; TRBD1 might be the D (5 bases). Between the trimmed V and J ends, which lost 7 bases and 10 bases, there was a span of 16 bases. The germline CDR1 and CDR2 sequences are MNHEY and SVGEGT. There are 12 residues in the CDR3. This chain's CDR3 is CASKEGPTPYTF. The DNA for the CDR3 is TGTGCCAGCAAGGAGGGGCCGACTCCCTACACCTTC.